These 21 T cell receptor beta chains share one sample of origin, sequenced in a study of cytomegalovirus exposure and HLA in healthy donors (dated by TCRdb to about 2017). Preparation of the library involved the immunoSEQ multiplex PCR assay. The multiplex PCR relied on a mix of 60 forward primers for TCR Vbeta segments and 13 reverse primers for TCR Jbeta segments. The source is immuneACCESS, and TCRdb retained only in-frame sequences with V and J called. Part of the clones is not carried over; for the studies checked, unresolved V genes explain less than half of this, and the remainder is unexplained. The sample profile shows about 150,000 clones; 64% of them were found once. About 2.9% of the sample is in the top ten clones. The sequencing sample was made of PBMCs. These receptors were obtained from a woman in her twenties or thirties in good health and CMV-seropositive.

V is TRBV5-4 and J is TRBJ1-2; 10 nucleotides match TRBD1. This CDR3 spans 15 amino acids. CDR1 is SGHNT and CDR2 is YYREEE in the germline V gene (reference sequence). The trim removed 5 bases at V and 7 bases at J, leaving 11 bases unmatched. The CDR3 sequence: CASSTETGGTRGYTF. DNA of the CDR3: TGTGCCAGCAGTACGGAGACAGGGGGCACGCGTGGCTACACCTTC.

The chain links TRBV11-2 to TRBJ2-5; no reliable D call. The CDR3 spans 13 residues. The germline V and J ends were trimmed by 1 base and 2 bases, with 5 bases remaining between them. CDR1 and CDR2 (germline): SGHAT, FQNNGV. The CDR3 here is CASSLGTQETQYF. CDR3 in DNA: TGTGCCAGCAGCTTAGGTACACAAGAGACCCAGTACTTC.

The chain has TRBV20-1 and TRBJ1-1; D gene unclear. CDR1 and CDR2 from the germline V gene are DFQATT and SNEGSKA (reference sequence). This CDR3 region has 11 residues. The ends were cut back, 3 bases at V and 5 bases at J, with 7 bases in the middle. The CDR3 DNA is TGCAGTGCTAGTCGAGAGACTGAAGCTTTCTTT. This encodes CSASRETEAFF.

This chain links TRBV4-1 with TRBJ1-6; the match to TRBD1 covers 8 bases. CDR3 length equals 15 residues. The germline CDR1 and CDR2 sequences are MGHRA and YSYEKL. V gave up 2 bases and J gave up 6 bases; unmatched junction bases: 3. CDR3 amino acids: CASSQRTGINSPLHF. The CDR3, as DNA: TGCGCCAGCAGCCAACGGACAGGGATTAATTCACCCCTCCACTTT.

The CDR3 spells CAWKGTVNTEAFF. The CDR3 DNA is TGTGCCTGGAAGGGGACAGTGAACACTGAAGCTTTCTTT. V and J are TRBV30 and TRBJ1-1; 7 bases are a match to TRBD1. Germline loops: CDR1 GTSNPN, CDR2 SVGIG (reference sequence). The V segment lost 4 bases and the J segment 0 bases; nucleotides outside the gene matches: 2. The CDR3 consists of 13 residues.

The chain employs TRBV28 and TRBJ1-1; a possible D gene is TRBD1 (5 bases). Trimming cost V 4 bases and J 3 bases, with 18 bases left between them. Per germline, CDR1 MDHEN and CDR2 SYDVKM. The CDR3 contains 16 residues. The CDR3 spells CASSWVHSGGDTEAFF. CDR3 sequence (DNA): TGTGCCAGCAGTTGGGTTCACAGTGGGGGGGACACTGAAGCTTTCTTT.

V is TRBV10-1 and J is TRBJ2-7; D not certain. CDR3 length equals 13 residues. Trimming cost V 2 bases and J 5 bases, with 10 bases left between them. Germline CDR1 is WNHNN and CDR2 is SYGVQD (reference sequence). CDR3 nucleotide sequence: TGCGCCAGCAGTGAGATTGCAGGTAACGAGCAGTACTTC. Its translation is CASSEIAGNEQYF.

This clone is a singleton in its sample. V usage is TRBV23-1 and J usage is TRBJ2-1; D may be TRBD2 (5 bases). TRBV23-1 is annotated as an ORF whose role is uncertain. The CDR3 totals 13 residues. Between the trimmed V and J ends, which lost 4 bases and 7 bases, there was a span of 11 bases. The CDR3 region is CASSPIEGNEQFF. The CDR3 region has the DNA TGCGCCAGCAGTCCAATCGAGGGAAATGAGCAGTTCTTC.

The V and J genes are TRBV30 and TRBJ2-3; 7 nucleotides align to TRBD2. Unmatched junction bases numbered 9, after V lost 2 bases and J lost 1 base. The length of the CDR3 is 16 residues. Germline loops: CDR1 GTSNPN, CDR2 SVGIG (reference sequence). CDR3 sequence reads: CAWSYRSSGGTDTQYF. Here the CDR3 DNA reads TGTGCCTGGAGTTATAGATCTAGCGGAGGCACAGATACGCAGTATTTT.

The chain combines TRBV28 with TRBJ2-2; D ambiguous. Trimming left V 3 bases short and J 0 bases short, with 8 bases between. Germline V gives CDR1 MDHEN, CDR2 SYDVKM. The length of the CDR3 is 15 residues. Here the CDR3 reads CASSFRPSNTGELFF. CDR3 coding DNA: TGTGCCAGCAGTTTCAGGCCCTCGAACACCGGGGAGCTGTTTTTT.

This chain links TRBV30 with TRBJ1-6, with D unresolved. This CDR3 is 12 amino acids long. Germline CDR1 and CDR2: GTSNPN and SVGIG (reference sequence). With 3 bases removed from V and 6 bases from J, the gap between germline ends came to 6 bases. CDR3 amino acids: CAWRFLNSPLHF. The CDR3 nucleotides read TGTGCCTGGAGGTTTCTTAATTCACCCCTCCACTTT.

The chain carries TRBV19 and TRBJ1-3, with unresolved D. The CDR3 contains 13 residues. Trimming took 6 bases from V and 4 from J, leaving 10 bases between them. The germline gives CDR1 LNHDA, CDR2 SQIVND (reference sequence). The CDR3 is CASRPTRGNTIYF. CDR3 nucleotides: TGTGCCAGTAGACCCACCAGGGGAAACACCATATATTTT. The whole variable domain, remainder taken from reference TRBV19 and TRBJ1-3, is DGGITQSPKYLFRKEGQNVTLSCEQNLNHDAMYWYRQDPGQGLRLIYYSQIVNDFQKGDIAEGYSVSREKKESFPLTVTSAQKNPTAFYLCASRPTRGNTIYFGEGSWLTVV.

CDR3 nucleotide sequence: TGTGCCAGCAGTGAGTACTCGGGCAATGAGCAGTTCTTC. Protein sequence: CASSEYSGNEQFF. The chain couples TRBV6-1 to TRBJ2-1; D gene unclear. Germline CDR1 MNHNS, CDR2 SASEGT. The length of the CDR3 is 13 residues. The V and J ends lost 3 bases and 6 bases respectively, with 9 bases between them.

V and J are TRBV10-1 and TRBJ2-3, with 8 bases that match TRBD2. V shed 3 bases and J 6 bases; nucleotides not matched to a gene: 8. CDR3 size: 15 residues. The V gene's germline CDR1 is WNHNN and CDR2 SYGVQD (reference sequence). CDR3 DNA sequence: TGCGCCAGCAGTGATCCAGGACTAGCCTCCGATACGCAGTATTTT. Its protein is CASSDPGLASDTQYF.

This clone was picked up a small number of times. The chain couples TRBV6-5 to TRBJ2-1, with a tentative D call TRBD1 (6 bases). The germline V and J ends were trimmed by 2 bases and 16 bases, with 21 bases remaining between them. Germline CDR1 MNHEY, CDR2 SVGAGI. The CDR3 totals 14 residues. The chain's CDR3 is CASSYRPVDSLTFF. The CDR3 DNA reads TGTGCCAGCAGTTACCGCCCGGTGGACAGCCTAACATTCTTC.

J is TRBJ1-5 and V is TRBV7-9; no reliable D call. With 4 bases removed from V and 7 bases from J, the gap between germline ends came to 8 bases. CDR3 length: 12 residues. CDR1 and CDR2 from the germline V gene are SEHNR and FQNEAQ (reference sequence). The CDR3 protein is CASSSGEQPQHF. The DNA of the CDR3 is TGTGCCAGCAGCTCCGGGGAGCAGCCCCAGCATTTT.

The genes are TRBV28 and TRBJ1-1; the D gene is possibly TRBD1 (5 bases). The V end lost 6 bases, the J end lost 4 bases, and 21 bases lay between the germline ends. CDR3 length equals 16 residues. CDR1 is MDHEN, CDR2 SYDVKM, per germline. CDR3 nucleotides: TGTGCCAGCAGCCCTCTGGACCAGGGTGGTACCACTGAAGCTTTCTTT. Residues: CASSPLDQGGTTEAFF.

This clone was recorded a few times. V gene TRBV4-1 combines with J gene TRBJ1-1, with 8 bases identical to TRBD1. Germline CDR1 is MGHRA and CDR2 is YSYEKL. This CDR3 has 13 amino acids. The trim removed 3 bases at V and 7 bases at J, leaving 4 bases unmatched. DNA for the CDR3: TGCGCCAGCAGCCACAGGGGGCGGAGTGAAGCTTTCTTT. The encoded protein is CASSHRGRSEAFF.

The chain joins TRBV29-1 to TRBJ2-4; 9 bases line up with TRBD1. From germline, CDR1 is SQVTM and CDR2 ANQGSEA. The V segment lost 6 bases and the J segment 2 bases; nucleotides outside the gene matches: 5. The CDR3 consists of 14 residues. The CDR3 region has the DNA TGCAGCGTAGGGACAGGGCAATCCAAAAACATTCAGTACTTC. Amino acids: CSVGTGQSKNIQYF. The full variable domain, its missing parts supplied by reference TRBV29-1 and TRBJ2-4, is SAVISQKPSRDICQRGTSLTIQCQVDSQVTMMFWYRQQPGQSLTLIATANQGSEATYESGFVIDKFPISRPNLTFSTLTVSNMSPEDSSIYLCSVGTGQSKNIQYFGAGTRLSVL.

The CDR3 here is CSAGGEYEQYF. The CDR3 bases are TGCAGTGCCGGGGGGGAATACGAGCAGTACTTC. The V and J genes are TRBV20-1 and TRBJ2-7; 8 nucleotides align to TRBD2. The V and J ends lost 6 bases and 4 bases, in that order; junction bases with no gene match: 2. Germline values: CDR1 DFQATT, CDR2 SNEGSKA (reference sequence). This CDR3 has 11 amino acids.

The rearrangement joins TRBV28 to TRBJ2-7, with 8 bases identical to TRBD1. This CDR3 region has 13 residues. Germline V gene data show CDR1 as MDHEN and CDR2 as SYDVKM. V was pared by 5 bases and J by 5 bases, with 5 bases of the junction left unmatched. The CDR3: CASSLDRVHEQYF. The DNA for the CDR3 is TGTGCCAGCAGTCTGGACAGGGTCCACGAGCAGTACTTC.